This is a list of T cell receptor beta chains from one sample in a study of blood T cell repertoires in COVID-19. Method: immunoSEQ multiplex PCR; TCRdb's copy keeps in-frame clones and lacks some. Here the sample spans some 31,000 clones, more than 75% being singletons. The sequencing input was peripheral blood. Receptor source: a human donor in a cohort sampled during active COVID-19. The donor label of this sample is uncertain. Each CDR3 is given with its conserved first and last residue. The order of the fields is J gene, clone size, D gene, V gene, CDR3 protein, CDR3 DNA. A D gene is named only where the DNA matches it firmly. Not all rows give a size; the values are once, few, many and, for expanded clones, a class.

J gene: TRBJ2-7; clone size: NA; D gene: TRBD2; V gene: TRBV6-5; CDR3 protein: CASSSGLAGGGYEQYF; CDR3 DNA: TGTGCCAGCAGTTCGGGACTAGCGGGAGGGGGGTACGAGCAGTACTTC
J gene: TRBJ2-3; clone size: NA; D gene: NA; V gene: TRBV3-1/TRBV3-2; CDR3 protein: CASSQGPLDTQYF; CDR3 DNA: TGTGCCAGCAGCCAAGGTCCTTTGGATACGCAGTATTTT
J gene: TRBJ2-3; clone size: NA; D gene: NA; V gene: TRBV7-3; CDR3 protein: CASSLTGAHTDTQYF; CDR3 DNA: TGTGCCAGCAGCTTAACGGGGGCACACACAGATACGCAGTATTTT
J gene: TRBJ1-1; clone size: NA; D gene: TRBD1; V gene: TRBV3-1/TRBV3-2; CDR3 protein: CASSQRTGVGDSTEAFF; CDR3 DNA: TGTGCCAGCAGCCAACGCACAGGGGTGGGGGATAGCACTGAAGCTTTCTTT
J gene: TRBJ2-1; clone size: NA; D gene: NA; V gene: TRBV18; CDR3 protein: CASSPPGRGDYNEQFF; CDR3 DNA: TGTGCCAGCTCACCACCTGGCAGGGGGGACTACAATGAGCAGTTCTTC
J gene: TRBJ2-7; clone size: NA; D gene: NA; V gene: TRBV7-9; CDR3 protein: CASSLVGRRSRWDEQYF; CDR3 DNA: TGTGCCAGCAGCTTAGTCGGGAGACGTTCACGTTGGGACGAGCAGTACTTC
J gene: TRBJ2-7; clone size: once; D gene: TRBD1; V gene: TRBV30; CDR3 protein: CASTGTGVYEQYF; CDR3 DNA: TGTGCCTCCACAGGGACAGGGGTCTACGAGCAGTACTTC
J gene: TRBJ2-1; clone size: NA; D gene: NA; V gene: TRBV30; CDR3 protein: CAWSPGGLTTPQQFF; CDR3 DNA: TGTGCCTGGAGTCCCGGGGGGCTGACCACCCCGCAGCAGTTCTTC
J gene: TRBJ1-2; clone size: once; D gene: TRBD1; V gene: TRBV28; CDR3 protein: CASSLFAGGYGYTF; CDR3 DNA: TGTGCCAGCAGTTTATTTGCAGGGGGTTATGGCTACACCTTC
J gene: TRBJ2-5; clone size: NA; D gene: TRBD2; V gene: TRBV7-8; CDR3 protein: CASSVTRAGVETQYF; CDR3 DNA: TGTGCCAGCAGCGTTACGCGGGCGGGAGTTGAGACCCAGTACTTC
J gene: TRBJ2-2; clone size: NA; D gene: NA; V gene: TRBV7-9; CDR3 protein: CASTAGGELFF; CDR3 DNA: TGTGCCAGCACCGCCGGCGGGGAGCTGTTTTTT
J gene: TRBJ2-5; clone size: NA; D gene: TRBD2; V gene: TRBV15; CDR3 protein: CATSREARAGEETQYF; CDR3 DNA: TGTGCCACCAGCAGAGAGGCCAGGGCGGGGGAAGAGACCCAGTACTTC
J gene: TRBJ2-7; clone size: NA; D gene: NA; V gene: TRBV3-1/TRBV3-2; CDR3 protein: CASSQRGYEQYF; CDR3 DNA: TGTGCCAGCAGCCAAAGGGGCTACGAGCAGTACTTC
J gene: TRBJ1-1; clone size: NA; D gene: NA; V gene: TRBV30; CDR3 protein: CAWSRDWDTMNTEAFF; CDR3 DNA: TGTGCCTGGAGTCGGGACTGGGATACTATGAACACTGAAGCTTTCTTT
J gene: TRBJ2-5; clone size: NA; D gene: TRBD2; V gene: TRBV3-1/TRBV3-2; CDR3 protein: CASSQDSRTSGRGFEETQYF; CDR3 DNA: TGTGCCAGCAGCCAAGATTCTCGGACTAGCGGGAGGGGATTTGAGGAGACCCAGTACTTC
J gene: TRBJ2-7; clone size: NA; D gene: TRBD2; V gene: TRBV7-9; CDR3 protein: CASSFELTSGPYEQYF; CDR3 DNA: TGTGCCAGCAGCTTTGAGTTGACTAGCGGCCCCTACGAGCAGTACTTC
J gene: TRBJ2-2; clone size: NA; D gene: TRBD2; V gene: TRBV29-1; CDR3 protein: CSVARRETGELFF; CDR3 DNA: TGCAGCGTTGCAAGGCGGGAGACCGGGGAGCTGTTTTTT
J gene: TRBJ1-4; clone size: once; D gene: NA; V gene: TRBV30; CDR3 protein: CAWRLQGEELFF; CDR3 DNA: TGTGCCTGGAGGCTACAGGGCGAAGAACTGTTTTTT
J gene: TRBJ1-5; clone size: NA; D gene: NA; V gene: TRBV2; CDR3 protein: CASSSQGRDQPQHF; CDR3 DNA: TGTGCCAGCAGTTCTCAGGGTAGAGATCAGCCCCAGCATTTT
J gene: TRBJ2-7; clone size: NA; D gene: NA; V gene: TRBV5-1; CDR3 protein: CASSLVSQEQYF; CDR3 DNA: TGCGCCAGCAGCTTGGTATCACAGGAGCAGTACTTC
J gene: TRBJ2-1; clone size: NA; D gene: NA; V gene: TRBV7-9; CDR3 protein: CASSWGVSYNEQFF; CDR3 DNA: TGTGCCAGCAGCTGGGGGGTGTCCTACAATGAGCAGTTCTTC
J gene: TRBJ2-1; clone size: NA; D gene: TRBD2; V gene: TRBV9; CDR3 protein: CASSDGTINEQFF; CDR3 DNA: TGTGCCAGCAGCGACGGGACTATCAATGAGCAGTTCTTC
J gene: TRBJ1-6; clone size: few; D gene: NA; V gene: TRBV27; CDR3 protein: CASRERAYRAEDSPLHF; CDR3 DNA: TGTGCCAGCAGAGAGAGGGCCTACAGGGCGGAGGATTCACCCCTCCACTTT
J gene: TRBJ2-5; clone size: NA; D gene: TRBD2; V gene: TRBV18; CDR3 protein: CASSPTSGQETQYF; CDR3 DNA: TGTGCCAGCTCACCGACTAGCGGACAAGAGACCCAGTACTTC
J gene: TRBJ1-5; clone size: NA; D gene: TRBD1; V gene: TRBV2; CDR3 protein: CASSTNRGQGQDQPQHF; CDR3 DNA: TGTGCCAGCAGTACGAATCGTGGACAGGGCCAGGATCAGCCCCAGCATTTT
J gene: TRBJ1-1; clone size: once; D gene: NA; V gene: TRBV19; CDR3 protein: CASSTRLALNTEAFF; CDR3 DNA: TGTGCCAGTAGCACCAGGTTGGCTCTGAACACTGAAGCTTTCTTT
J gene: TRBJ1-2; clone size: NA; D gene: NA; V gene: TRBV6-5; CDR3 protein: CASDHRNYGYTF; CDR3 DNA: TGTGCCAGCGATCACAGGAACTATGGCTACACCTTC